These 9 T cell receptor beta chains share one sample of origin, sequenced in a study of blood T cell repertoires in COVID-19. Sequencing was performed with immunoSEQ multiplex PCR; in TCRdb, only in-frame clones are kept and a portion is missing. The sample has about 52,000 clones, 86% seen once. Specimen: peripheral blood. Receptors were obtained from an elderly woman with acute or convalescent COVID-19.

This chain joins TRBV7-8 and TRBJ2-1, with 8 nucleotides matching TRBD2. This CDR3 is 15 amino acids long. With V trimmed by 5 bases and J by 3 bases, 6 bases remained unmatched. CDR1 and CDR2 (germline): SGHVS, FQNEAQ. CDR3 coding DNA: TGTGCCAGCAGCCCGAGCGGGAGAGGCTACAATGAGCAGTTCTTC. It is translated as CASSPSGRGYNEQFF. The whole variable domain, filled in from reference TRBV7-8 and TRBJ2-1, reads GAGVSQSPRYKVAKRGQDVALRCDPISGHVSLFWYQQALGQGPEFLTYFQNEAQLDKSGLPSDRFFAERPEGSVSTLKIQRTQQEDSAVYLCASSPSGRGYNEQFFGPGTRLTVL.

This chain connects TRBV5-1 to TRBJ2-5; D may be TRBD2 (7 bases). This CDR3 has 15 amino acids. V lost 4 bases to trimming and J lost 5 bases, with 18 bases between them. CDR1 SGHRS and CDR2 YFSETQ come from the germline V gene. Here the CDR3 DNA reads TGCGCCAGCAGCCCCCCTGCGGGGGCGGGGGAGACCCAGTACTTC. Protein sequence: CASSPPAGAGETQYF.

Only a few counts were recorded for this clone. The chain joins TRBV12-3 or TRBV12-4 to TRBJ2-2, with D tentatively TRBD2 (6 bases). V was shortened by 6 bases and J by 6 bases, with 8 bases between the two germline ends. The CDR3 is 12 amino acids. This CDR3 reads CASRRGPGELFF. The CDR3 nucleotides are TGTGCCAGCAGGCGGGGTCCCGGGGAGCTGTTTTTT.

The rearrangement uses TRBV2 and TRBJ1-5, with a tentative D call TRBD1 (6 bases). The CDR3 has 14 amino acids. Germline loops: CDR1 SNHLY, CDR2 FYNNEI. V was clipped by 7 bases and J by 4 bases, with 14 bases between them. The CDR3: CASTKDSTNQPQHF. CDR3 in DNA: TGTGCCAGCACCAAGGACAGTACGAATCAGCCCCAGCATTTT.

V gene TRBV2 combines with J gene TRBJ2-5; possible D gene TRBD2, 5 bases. V was cut by 8 bases and J by 0 bases, with 10 bases left in between. The CDR3 totals 13 residues. Per the germline V gene, CDR1 is SNHLY and CDR2 is FYNNEI. Written as DNA, the CDR3 is TGTGCCAGCCGGTCGGGGTACCAAGAGACCCAGTACTTC. This gives the protein CASRSGYQETQYF.

The chain uses TRBV2 and TRBJ1-4, with 7 bases that match TRBD1. Germline V CDR1 and CDR2: SNHLY, FYNNEI. This CDR3 spans 15 amino acids. J gave up 5 bases and V 2 bases, and 5 bases lay outside the gene matches. The CDR3 reads CASSEKGTVNEKLFF. DNA for the CDR3: TGTGCCAGCAGTGAAAAAGGGACAGTGAATGAAAAACTGTTTTTT.

The V gene is TRBV4-1, the J gene TRBJ2-2, with 8 bases matching TRBD1. The germline gives CDR1 MGHRA, CDR2 YSYEKL. This CDR3 spans 16 amino acids. With 4 bases clipped from V and 6 bases from J, the junction kept 10 bases outside the gene matches. This chain's CDR3 is CASSPDRVVLAGELFF. The CDR3 DNA reads TGCGCCAGCAGCCCGGACAGGGTGGTGCTAGCCGGGGAGCTGTTTTTT.

The rearrangement uses TRBV6-8 and TRBJ2-7, with a weak D call TRBD2 (6 bases). The CDR3 covers 14 residues. CDR1 and CDR2 from the germline V gene are MNHGY and SAAAGT. V was cut by 5 bases and J by 3 bases, with 14 bases left in between. CDR3 DNA: TGTGCCAGCAGTCCTGGAGGGAGGCACTACGAGCAGTACGTC. Residues: CASSPGGRHYEQYV.

CDR3 sequence (DNA): TGTGCCAGCAGCTCCTCAGGGGTAGGCTATGGCTACACCTTC. Translating it yields CASSSSGVGYGYTF. V and J are TRBV7-8 and TRBJ1-2; TRBD1 is a possible D gene (6 bases). Trimming took 4 bases from V and 4 from J, leaving 13 bases between them. This CDR3 spans 14 amino acids. Germline CDR1 and CDR2: SGHVS and FQNEAQ. The entire variable domain, with the rest obtained from reference TRBV7-8 and TRBJ1-2, is as follows: GAGVSQSPRYKVAKRGQDVALRCDPISGHVSLFWYQQALGQGPEFLTYFQNEAQLDKSGLPSDRFFAERPEGSVSTLKIQRTQQEDSAVYLCASSSSGVGYGYTFGSGTRLTVV.